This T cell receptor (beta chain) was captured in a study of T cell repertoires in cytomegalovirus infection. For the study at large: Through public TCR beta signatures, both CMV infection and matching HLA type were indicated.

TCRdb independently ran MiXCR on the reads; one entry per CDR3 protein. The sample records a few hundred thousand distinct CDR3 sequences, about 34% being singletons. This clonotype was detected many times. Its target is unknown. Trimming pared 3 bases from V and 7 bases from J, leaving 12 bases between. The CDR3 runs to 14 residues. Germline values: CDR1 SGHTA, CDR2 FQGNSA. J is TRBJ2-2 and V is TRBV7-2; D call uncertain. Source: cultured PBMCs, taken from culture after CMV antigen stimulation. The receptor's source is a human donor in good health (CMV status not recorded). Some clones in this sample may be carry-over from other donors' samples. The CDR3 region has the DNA TGTGCCAGCAGCTTGACGCCTAGTATCGGGGAGCTGTTTTTT. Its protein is CASSLTPSIGELFF. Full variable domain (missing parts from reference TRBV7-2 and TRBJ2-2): GAGVSQSPSNKVTEKGKDVELRCDPISGHTALYWYRQSLGQGLEFLIYFQGNSAPDKSGLPSDRFSAERTGGSVSTLTIQRTQQEDSAVYLCASSLTPSIGELFFGEGSRLTVL.